This T cell receptor (beta chain) was sequenced in a study of glioma-infiltrating T cells after dendritic cell vaccination. Time point denoted: after dendritic cell vaccination, including at tumor progression/relapse. TCRdb's copy holds only in-frame clones and misses some; the assay was immunoSEQ multiplex PCR. In the table there are 90,000 or so clones, about 81% of which are singletons. Trimming cost V 3 bases and J 5 bases; bases outside gene matches: 13. This CDR3 is 18 amino acids long. CDR1 and CDR2 from the germline V gene are LNHDA and SQIVND (reference sequence). This receptor was taken from a human donor with glioblastoma. The J gene is TRBJ2-5, the V gene TRBV19; TRBD2 matches 12 bases. Source: blood, taken after dendritic cell vaccination. The DNA of the CDR3 is TGTGCCAGTAGTATTAAGGTCCTAGCGGGAGGGGCGATGGAGACCCAGTACTTC. This translates into CASSIKVLAGGAMETQYF.